This TCR beta chain was recorded in a study of identical twins. The length of the CDR3 is 15 residues. Germline V gene sequence: CDR1 LNHNV, CDR2 YYDKDF (reference sequence). V was trimmed by 1 base and J by 7 bases, leaving 16 bases between them. Healthy Caucasians made up all donors. Findings of the study overall: The study based its conclusions on cross-sectional statistical analysis and did not follow the same donors.

Remarks on this clonotype: Antigen unknown.

A template switching step contributed a universal primer site, while unique molecular identifiers were present in the cDNA. A single record per CDR3 protein comes from TCRdb applying MiXCR to the 5' RACE reads. The table has some 1,600,000 distinct CDR3 sequences, about 32% seen once. The sequencing input was cord blood. J is TRBJ1-1 and V is TRBV15; D gene unclear. The sequence was obtained from a newborn girl in good health. CDR3 loop: CATSRGDDLSHEAFF. The DNA of the CDR3 is TGTGCCACCAGCAGAGGAGATGATCTGAGTCATGAAGCTTTCTTT.